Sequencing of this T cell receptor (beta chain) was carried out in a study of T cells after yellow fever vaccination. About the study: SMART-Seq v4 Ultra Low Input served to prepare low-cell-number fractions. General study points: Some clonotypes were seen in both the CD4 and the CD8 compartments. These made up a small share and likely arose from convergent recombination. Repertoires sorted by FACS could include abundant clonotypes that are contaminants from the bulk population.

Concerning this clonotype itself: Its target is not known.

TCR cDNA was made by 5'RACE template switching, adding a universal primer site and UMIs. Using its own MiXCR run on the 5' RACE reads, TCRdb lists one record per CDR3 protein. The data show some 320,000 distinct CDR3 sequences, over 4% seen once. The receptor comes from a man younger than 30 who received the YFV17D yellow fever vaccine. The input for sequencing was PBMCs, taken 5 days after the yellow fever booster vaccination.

In DNA form, the CDR3 reads TGTGCCAGCAGCTTAAGGGACTGGGTAGAGACCCAGTACTTC. It translates to CASSLRDWVETQYF. The rearrangement joins TRBV7-2 to TRBJ2-5, with D possibly TRBD2 on 6 matching bases. Looked up from germline, CDR1 is SGHTA and CDR2 is FQGNSA. The CDR3 length is 14 residues. The ends were cut back, 2 bases at V and 4 bases at J, with 11 bases in the middle.